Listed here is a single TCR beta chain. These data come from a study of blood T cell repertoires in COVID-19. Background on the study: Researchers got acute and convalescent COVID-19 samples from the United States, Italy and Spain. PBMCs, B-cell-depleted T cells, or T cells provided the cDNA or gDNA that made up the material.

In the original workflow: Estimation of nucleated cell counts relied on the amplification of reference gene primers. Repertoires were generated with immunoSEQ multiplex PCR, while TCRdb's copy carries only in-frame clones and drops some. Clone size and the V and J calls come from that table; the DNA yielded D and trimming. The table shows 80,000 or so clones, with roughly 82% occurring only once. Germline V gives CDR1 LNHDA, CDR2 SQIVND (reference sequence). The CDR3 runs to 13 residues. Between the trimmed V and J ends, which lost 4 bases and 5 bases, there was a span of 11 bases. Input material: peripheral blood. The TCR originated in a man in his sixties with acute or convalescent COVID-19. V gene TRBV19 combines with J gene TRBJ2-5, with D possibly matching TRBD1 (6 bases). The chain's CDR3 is CASSTQGTETQYF. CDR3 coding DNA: TGTGCCAGTAGTACCCAGGGGACGGAGACCCAGTACTTC.